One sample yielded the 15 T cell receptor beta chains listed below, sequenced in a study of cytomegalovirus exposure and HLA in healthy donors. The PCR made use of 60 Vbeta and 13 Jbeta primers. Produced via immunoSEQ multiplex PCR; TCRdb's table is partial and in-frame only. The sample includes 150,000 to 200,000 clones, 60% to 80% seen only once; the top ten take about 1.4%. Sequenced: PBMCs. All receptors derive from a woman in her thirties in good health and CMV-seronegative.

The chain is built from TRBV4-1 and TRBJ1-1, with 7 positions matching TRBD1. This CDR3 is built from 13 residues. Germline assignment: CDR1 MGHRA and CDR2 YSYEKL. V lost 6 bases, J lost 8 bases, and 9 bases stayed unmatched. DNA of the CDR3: TGCGCCAGCAGATGGACAGGCGGAAGGGAAGCTTTCTTT. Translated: CASRWTGGREAFF.

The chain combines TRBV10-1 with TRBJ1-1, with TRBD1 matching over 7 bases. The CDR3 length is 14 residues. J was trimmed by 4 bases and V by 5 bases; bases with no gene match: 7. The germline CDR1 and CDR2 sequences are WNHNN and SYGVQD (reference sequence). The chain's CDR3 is CASSRQGRSTEAFF. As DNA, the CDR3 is TGCGCCAGCAGTCGACAGGGAAGGAGCACTGAAGCTTTCTTT.

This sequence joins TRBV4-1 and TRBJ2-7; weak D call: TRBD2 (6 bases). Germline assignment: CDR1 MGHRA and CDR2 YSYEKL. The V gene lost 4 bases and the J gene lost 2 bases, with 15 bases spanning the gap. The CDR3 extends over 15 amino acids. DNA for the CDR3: TGCGCCAGCAGCCTACCGGGACTCGGAGCCTACGAGCAGTACTTC. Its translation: CASSLPGLGAYEQYF.

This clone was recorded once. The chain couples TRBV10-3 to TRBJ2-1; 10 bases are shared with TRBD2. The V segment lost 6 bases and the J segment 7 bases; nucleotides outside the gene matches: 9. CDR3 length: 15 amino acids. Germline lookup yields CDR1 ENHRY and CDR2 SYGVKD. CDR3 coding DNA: TGTGCCATCAGCAATCTAGCGGGGGCGGCTAATGAGCAGTTCTTC. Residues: CAISNLAGAANEQFF.

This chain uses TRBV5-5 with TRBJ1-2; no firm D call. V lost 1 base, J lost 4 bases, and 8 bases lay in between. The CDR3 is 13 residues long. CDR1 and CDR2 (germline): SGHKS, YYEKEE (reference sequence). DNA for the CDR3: TGTGCCAGCAGCTTGCGGGGAGGCTATGGCTACACCTTC. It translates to CASSLRGGYGYTF.

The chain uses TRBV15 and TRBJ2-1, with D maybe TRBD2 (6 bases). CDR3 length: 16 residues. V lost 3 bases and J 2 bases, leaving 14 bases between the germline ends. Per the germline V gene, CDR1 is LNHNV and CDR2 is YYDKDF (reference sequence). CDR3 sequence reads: CATSSFRGGAYNEQFF. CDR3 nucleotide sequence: TGTGCCACCAGCAGTTTTAGGGGCGGGGCCTACAATGAGCAGTTCTTC.

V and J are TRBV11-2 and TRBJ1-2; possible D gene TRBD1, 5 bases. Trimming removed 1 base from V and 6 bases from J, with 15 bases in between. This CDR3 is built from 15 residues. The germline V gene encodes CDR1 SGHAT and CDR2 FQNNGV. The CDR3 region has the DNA TGTGCCAGCAGCTTAGGATCAATCGGAGGGGATGGCTACACCTTC. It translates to CASSLGSIGGDGYTF. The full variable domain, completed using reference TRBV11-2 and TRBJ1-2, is EAGVAQSPRYKIIEKRQSVAFWCNPISGHATLYWYQQILGQGPKLLIQFQNNGVVDDSQLPKDRFSAERLKGVDSTLKIQPAKLEDSAVYLCASSLGSIGGDGYTFGSGTRLTVV.

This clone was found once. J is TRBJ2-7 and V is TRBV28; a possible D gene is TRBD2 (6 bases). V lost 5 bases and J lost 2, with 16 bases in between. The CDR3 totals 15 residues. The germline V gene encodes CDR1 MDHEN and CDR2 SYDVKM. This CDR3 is CASSRPGLTTYEQYF. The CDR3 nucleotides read TGTGCCAGCAGTCGTCCGGGACTTACCACCTACGAGCAGTACTTC. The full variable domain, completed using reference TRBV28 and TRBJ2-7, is DVKVTQSSRYLVKRTGEKVFLECVQDMDHENMFWYRQDPGLGLRLIYFSYDVKMKEKGDIPEGYSVSREKKERFSLILESASTNQTSMYLCASSRPGLTTYEQYFGPGTRLTVT.

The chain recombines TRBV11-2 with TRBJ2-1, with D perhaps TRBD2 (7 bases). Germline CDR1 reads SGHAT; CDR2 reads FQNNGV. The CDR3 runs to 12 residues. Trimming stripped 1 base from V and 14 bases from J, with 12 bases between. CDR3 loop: CASSLAGGPEFF. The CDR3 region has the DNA TGTGCCAGCAGCTTAGCCGGGGGGCCGGAGTTCTTC.

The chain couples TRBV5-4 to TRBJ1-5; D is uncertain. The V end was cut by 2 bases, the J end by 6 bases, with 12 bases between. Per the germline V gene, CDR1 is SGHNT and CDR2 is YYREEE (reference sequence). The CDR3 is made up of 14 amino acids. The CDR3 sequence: CASSFRPGSQPQHF. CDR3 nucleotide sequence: TGTGCCAGCAGCTTTAGACCGGGGAGTCAGCCCCAGCATTTT.

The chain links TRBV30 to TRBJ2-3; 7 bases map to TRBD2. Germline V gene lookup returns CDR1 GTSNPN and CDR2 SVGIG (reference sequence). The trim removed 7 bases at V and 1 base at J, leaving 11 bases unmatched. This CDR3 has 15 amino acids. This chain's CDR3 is CASSSGDPGTDTQYF. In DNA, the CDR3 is TGTGCCTCCTCAAGCGGGGACCCCGGCACAGATACGCAGTATTTT.

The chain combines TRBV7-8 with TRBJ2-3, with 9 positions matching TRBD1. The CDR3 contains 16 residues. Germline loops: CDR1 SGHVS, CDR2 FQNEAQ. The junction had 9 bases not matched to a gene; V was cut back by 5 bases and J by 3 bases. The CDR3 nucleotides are TGTGCCAGCAGCCTGCCAAGGGACAGGGTTACAGATACGCAGTATTTT. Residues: CASSLPRDRVTDTQYF.

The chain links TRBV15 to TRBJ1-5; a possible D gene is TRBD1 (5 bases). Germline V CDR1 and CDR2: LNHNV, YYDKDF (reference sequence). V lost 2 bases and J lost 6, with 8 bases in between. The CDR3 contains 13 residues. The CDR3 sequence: CATSRQTGQPQHF. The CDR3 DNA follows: TGTGCCACCAGCAGACAAACAGGTCAGCCCCAGCATTTT.

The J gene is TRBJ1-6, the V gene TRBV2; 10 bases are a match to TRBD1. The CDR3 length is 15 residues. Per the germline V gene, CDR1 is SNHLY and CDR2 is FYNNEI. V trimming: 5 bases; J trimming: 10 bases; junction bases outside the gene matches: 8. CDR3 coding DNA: TGTGCCAGCAGTCCTCCGGGACAGGGGAGCTCACCCCTCCACTTT. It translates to CASSPPGQGSSPLHF.

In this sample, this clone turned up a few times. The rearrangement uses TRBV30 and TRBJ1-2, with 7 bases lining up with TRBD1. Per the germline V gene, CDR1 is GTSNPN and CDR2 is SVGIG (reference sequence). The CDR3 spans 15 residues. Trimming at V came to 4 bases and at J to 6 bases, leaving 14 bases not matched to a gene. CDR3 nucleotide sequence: TGTGCCTGGACTATTGACAGGGTGCGCGTACATGGCTACACCTTC. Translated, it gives CAWTIDRVRVHGYTF.